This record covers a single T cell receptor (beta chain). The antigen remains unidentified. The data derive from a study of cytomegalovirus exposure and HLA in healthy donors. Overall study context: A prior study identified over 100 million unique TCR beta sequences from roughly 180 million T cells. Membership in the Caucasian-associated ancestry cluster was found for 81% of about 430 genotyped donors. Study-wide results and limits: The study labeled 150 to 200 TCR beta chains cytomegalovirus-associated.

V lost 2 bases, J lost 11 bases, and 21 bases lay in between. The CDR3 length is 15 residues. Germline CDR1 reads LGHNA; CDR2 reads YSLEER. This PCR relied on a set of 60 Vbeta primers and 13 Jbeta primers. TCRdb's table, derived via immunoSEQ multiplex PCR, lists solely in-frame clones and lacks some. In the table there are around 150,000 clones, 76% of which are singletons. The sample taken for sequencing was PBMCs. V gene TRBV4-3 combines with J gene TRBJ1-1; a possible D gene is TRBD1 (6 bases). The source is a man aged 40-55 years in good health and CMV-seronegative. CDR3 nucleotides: TGCGCCAGCAGCCAACAAGGGGGTAGGGCGGCCGAGGCTTTCTTT. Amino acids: CASSQQGGRAAEAFF.